Below are 7 T cell receptor beta chains sequenced from a single sample in a study of blood T cell repertoires in COVID-19. Clones were read by immunoSEQ multiplex PCR, and TCRdb kept only the in-frame ones, dropping some. Here the sample spans about 180,000 clones, 70% to 85% being singletons. Sequencing was carried out using PBMCs or T cells enriched from blood (not recorded which). The origin of the receptors is a woman between 45 and 65 years old who had recovered from COVID-19.

The chain carries TRBV15 and TRBJ1-2; unclear D gene. This CDR3 is built from 13 residues. CDR1 is LNHNV, CDR2 YYDKDF, per germline (reference sequence). The germline V and J ends were trimmed by 0 bases and 2 bases, with 4 bases remaining between them. CDR3 in DNA: TGTGCCACCAGCAGAGATCCGAACTATGGCTACACCTTC. Protein product: CATSRDPNYGYTF.

The chain joins TRBV11-2 to TRBJ1-4; D gene unclear. Trimming stripped 5 bases from V and 0 bases from J, with 10 bases between. The CDR3 loop spans 15 amino acids. The germline CDR1 and CDR2 sequences are SGHAT and FQNNGV. The CDR3 here is CASSNAGATNEKLFF. The CDR3 bases are TGTGCCAGCAGCAATGCCGGGGCAACTAATGAAAAACTGTTTTTT.

V gene TRBV7-2 combines with J gene TRBJ2-1; the match to TRBD2 covers 7 bases. V lost 3 bases and J lost 0; bases outside the gene matches: 2. The CDR3 has 15 residues. Germline V gene lookup returns CDR1 SGHTA and CDR2 FQGNSA. CDR3 bases: TGTGCCAGCAGCTTTAGCGGGCCCTCCTACAATGAGCAGTTCTTC. Its protein product is CASSFSGPSYNEQFF.

This clone has only one observation. The chain carries TRBV7-9 and TRBJ1-4; D ambiguous. This CDR3 region has 12 residues. V lost 5 bases and J 6 bases, leaving 7 bases between the germline ends. In germline, CDR1 is SEHNR, CDR2 FQNEAQ (reference sequence). CDR3 in amino acids: CASSRIDEKLFF. The CDR3 nucleotides read TGTGCCAGCAGCCGTATAGATGAAAAACTGTTTTTT.

The rearrangement links TRBV19 to TRBJ1-1; maybe TRBD1 (6 bases). Per germline, CDR1 LNHDA and CDR2 SQIVND (reference sequence). Trimming shortened V by 6 bases and J by 3 bases, and 11 bases separated the two germline ends. The CDR3 totals 13 residues. DNA of the CDR3: TGTGCCAGTAGCCCACAGGGCTACACTGAAGCTTTCTTT. Protein: CASSPQGYTEAFF.

The rearrangement uses TRBV2 and TRBJ1-6, with 8 positions matching TRBD1. Germline trimming cut 5 bases from V and 6 bases from J; bases unmatched to any gene: 9. The CDR3 loop spans 16 amino acids. CDR1 and CDR2 (germline): SNHLY, FYNNEI. CDR3 bases: TGTGCCAGCAGTACTCAAGGGCAGGGGGCTAATTCACCCCTCCACTTT. Translating gives CASSTQGQGANSPLHF.

The chain couples TRBV4-3 to TRBJ2-7, with 11 nucleotides matching TRBD2. Germline CDR1 reads LGHNA; CDR2 reads YSLEER. V dropped 5 bases and J dropped 7; count of bases not matched to a gene: 7. The CDR3 is made up of 14 amino acids. The chain's CDR3 is CASSLLAGGREQYF. The CDR3, as DNA: TGCGCCAGCAGCTTGCTAGCGGGAGGACGGGAGCAGTACTTC.